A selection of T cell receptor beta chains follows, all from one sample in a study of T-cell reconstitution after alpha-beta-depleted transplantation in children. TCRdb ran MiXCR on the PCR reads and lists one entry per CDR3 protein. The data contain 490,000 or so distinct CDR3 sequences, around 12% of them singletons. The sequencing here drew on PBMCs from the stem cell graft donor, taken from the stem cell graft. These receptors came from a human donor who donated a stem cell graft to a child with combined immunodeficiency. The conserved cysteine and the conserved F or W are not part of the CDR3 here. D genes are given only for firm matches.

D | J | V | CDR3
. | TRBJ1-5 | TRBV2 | ASSDAQPQH
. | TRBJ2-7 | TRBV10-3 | AISDWEHYEQY
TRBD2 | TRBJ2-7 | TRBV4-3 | ASSQDRAGGEQY
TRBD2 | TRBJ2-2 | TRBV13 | ASSLAAGGPDTGELF
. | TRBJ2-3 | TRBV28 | ASTVEGDTQY
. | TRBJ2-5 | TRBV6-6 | ASSYWETQY
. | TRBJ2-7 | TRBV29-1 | SVNRGYEQY
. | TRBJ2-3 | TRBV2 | ASSLTGIPTDTQY
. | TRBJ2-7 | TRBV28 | ASMRTSPYEQY
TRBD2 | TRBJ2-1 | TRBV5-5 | ASSPFGTSGRNEQF
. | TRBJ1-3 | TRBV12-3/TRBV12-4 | ASSPDGSGNTIY
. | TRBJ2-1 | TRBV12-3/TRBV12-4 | ASRSDWNEQF
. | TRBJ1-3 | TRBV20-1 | SARDPGTGNTIY
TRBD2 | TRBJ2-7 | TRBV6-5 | ASSSWTSGDYEQY
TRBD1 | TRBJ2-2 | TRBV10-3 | AISILGQGAGELF
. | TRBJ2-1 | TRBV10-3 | AISEDGGVENEQF
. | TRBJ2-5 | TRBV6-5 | ASSYDASGRSFETQY
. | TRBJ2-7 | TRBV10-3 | AISEAGDTYEQY
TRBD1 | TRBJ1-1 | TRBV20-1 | SSTGGIVNTEAF
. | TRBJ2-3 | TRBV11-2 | ASSDDKALTDTQY
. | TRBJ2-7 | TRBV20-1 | SARGPEYEQY
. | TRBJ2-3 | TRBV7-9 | ASSPRPSNTQY
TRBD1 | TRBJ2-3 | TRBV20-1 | SLRDRGVADTQY
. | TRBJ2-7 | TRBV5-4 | ASSLPRGASYEQY
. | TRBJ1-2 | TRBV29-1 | SVDSGAAYGYT
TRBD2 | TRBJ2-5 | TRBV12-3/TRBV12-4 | ASVKEPGGPQTQY
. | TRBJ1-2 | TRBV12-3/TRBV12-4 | ASTTQVFDYGYT
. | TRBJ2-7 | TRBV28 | ASSYIWGVGGAYYEQY
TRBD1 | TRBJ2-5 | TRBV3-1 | ASSPEQGEETQY
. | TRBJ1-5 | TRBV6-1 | ASSTTSGPSSNQPQH
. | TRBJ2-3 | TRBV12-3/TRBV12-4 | ASSKDDGVTDTQY
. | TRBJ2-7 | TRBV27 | ASSSRGGGLYEQY
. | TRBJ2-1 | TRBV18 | ASSPRESGVSEQF
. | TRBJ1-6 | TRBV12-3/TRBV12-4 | ASSFAYEDSPLH
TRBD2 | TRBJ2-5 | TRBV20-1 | SVGGTNQETQY
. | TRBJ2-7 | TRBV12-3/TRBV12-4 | ASSSRDIDYEQY
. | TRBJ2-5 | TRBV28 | ASSLTLDRTQETQY
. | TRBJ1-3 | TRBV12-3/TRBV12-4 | ASRTGGGNTIY
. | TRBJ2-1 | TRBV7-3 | ASSLTFREQF
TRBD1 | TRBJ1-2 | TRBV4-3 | ASSQGTGTGGLDYGYT
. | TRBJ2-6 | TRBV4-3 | ASSLGRPSGANVLT